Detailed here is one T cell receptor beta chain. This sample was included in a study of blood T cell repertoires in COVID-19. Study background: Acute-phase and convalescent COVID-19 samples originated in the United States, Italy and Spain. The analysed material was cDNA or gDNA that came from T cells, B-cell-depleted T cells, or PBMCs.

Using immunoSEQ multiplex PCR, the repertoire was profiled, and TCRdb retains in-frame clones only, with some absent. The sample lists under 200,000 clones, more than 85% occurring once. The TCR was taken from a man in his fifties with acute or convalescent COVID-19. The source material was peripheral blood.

In nucleotides, the CDR3 is TGCGCCAGCAGCCAACGGACAGGGTTAGAGACCCAGTACTTC. Its protein product is CASSQRTGLETQYF. The rearrangement uses TRBV5-1 and TRBJ2-5; TRBD1 matches 8 bases. The CDR3 covers 14 residues. Per the germline V gene, CDR1 is SGHRS and CDR2 is YFSETQ. J lost 4 bases, V lost 4 bases, and 6 bases had no gene match.